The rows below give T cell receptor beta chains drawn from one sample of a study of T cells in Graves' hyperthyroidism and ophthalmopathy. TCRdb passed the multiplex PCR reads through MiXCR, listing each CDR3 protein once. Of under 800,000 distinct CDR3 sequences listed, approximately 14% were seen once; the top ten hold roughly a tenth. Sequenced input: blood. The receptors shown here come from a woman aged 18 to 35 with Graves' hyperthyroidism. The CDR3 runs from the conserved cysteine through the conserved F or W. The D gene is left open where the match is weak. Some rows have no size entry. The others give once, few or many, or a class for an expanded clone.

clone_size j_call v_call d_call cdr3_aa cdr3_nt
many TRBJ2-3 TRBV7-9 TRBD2 CASRSIAGGSKRIRGTDTQYF TGTGCCAGCAGATCAATAGCGGGAGGGTCGAAGAGAATAAGGGGCACAGATACGCAGTATTTT
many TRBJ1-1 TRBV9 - CASSVERGTEAFF TGTGCCAGCAGCGTAGAGAGGGGAACTGAAGCTTTCTTT
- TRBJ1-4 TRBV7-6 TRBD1 CASSDLGQAEKLFF TGTGCCAGCAGCGACTTAGGACAGGCTGAAAAACTGTTTTTT
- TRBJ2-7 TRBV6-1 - CASSYYGRGDEQYF TGTGCCAGCAGTTATTACGGCAGGGGAGACGAGCAGTACTTC
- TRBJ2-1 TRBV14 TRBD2 CASSKPPKTSGTGEQFF TGTGCCAGCAGCAAACCCCCCAAGACTAGCGGGACGGGTGAGCAGTTCTTC
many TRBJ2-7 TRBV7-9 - CASSTQGSKQYF TGTGCCAGCAGCACCCAGGGAAGTAAGCAGTACTTC
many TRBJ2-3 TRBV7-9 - CASSSERFRRDTQYF TGTGCCAGCAGCTCCGAGAGGTTCAGGAGAGATACGCAGTATTTT
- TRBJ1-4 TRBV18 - CASSPQQGFPNEKLFF TGTGCCAGCTCACCCCAGCAGGGGTTCCCTAATGAAAAACTGTTTTTT
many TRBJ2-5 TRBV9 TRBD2 CASSPRLAGQGETQYF TGTGCCAGCAGCCCCCGACTAGCGGGACAGGGCGAGACCCAGTACTTC
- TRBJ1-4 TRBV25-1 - CASSEQGEKLFF TGTGCCAGCAGTGAACAGGGTGAAAAACTGTTTTTT
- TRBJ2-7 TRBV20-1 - CSARGQVFSPYEQYF TGCAGTGCTAGAGGACAGGTTTTTTCCCCCTACGAGCAGTACTTC
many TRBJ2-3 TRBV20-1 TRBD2 CSAPDPSQGGRTDTQYF TGCAGTGCTCCCGACCCCAGCCAGGGCGGGAGGACAGATACGCAGTATTTT
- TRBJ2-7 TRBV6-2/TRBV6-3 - CASSPFFEGRQQYF TGTGCCAGCAGTCCCTTTTTTGAGGGTCGGCAGCAGTACTTC
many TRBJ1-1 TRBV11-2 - CASSLFFGLGPPMNTEAFF TGTGCCAGCAGCTTATTTTTTGGCCTCGGCCCTCCTATGAACACTGAAGCTTTCTTT
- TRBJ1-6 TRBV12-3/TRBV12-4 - CASNPGSSYNSPLHF TGTGCCAGCAACCCTGGCAGCTCCTATAATTCACCCCTCCACTTT
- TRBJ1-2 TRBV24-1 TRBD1 CATSDMDRNYGYTF TGTGCCACCAGTGATATGGACAGGAACTATGGCTACACCTTC
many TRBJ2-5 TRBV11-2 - CASSLVQAGYETQYF TGTGCCAGCAGCTTAGTGCAGGCTGGTTACGAGACCCAGTACTTC
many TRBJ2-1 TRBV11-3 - CASSLIAGASNEQFF TGTGCCAGCAGCCTAATAGCAGGGGCGTCCAATGAGCAGTTCTTC
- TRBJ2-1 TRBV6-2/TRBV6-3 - CASSPSGYEQFF TGTGCCAGCAGTCCCTCGGGCTATGAGCAGTTCTTC
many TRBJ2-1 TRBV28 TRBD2 CASSLAGVAFNEQFF TGTGCCAGCAGTTTAGCGGGAGTGGCCTTCAATGAGCAGTTCTTC
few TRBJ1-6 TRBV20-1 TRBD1 CSAYVGQGVGSPLHF TGCAGTGCTTACGTCGGACAGGGGGTAGGATCACCCCTCCACTTT
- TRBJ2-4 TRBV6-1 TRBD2 CASNRLAKTKNIQYF TGTGCCAGTAATCGACTAGCGAAGACCAAAAACATTCAGTACTTC
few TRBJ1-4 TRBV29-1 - CSVLDGGEKLFF TGCAGCGTCCTGGACGGCGGGGAAAAACTGTTTTTT
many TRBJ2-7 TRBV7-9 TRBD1 CASSSGARTGDYEQYF TGTGCCAGCAGCTCCGGAGCCAGGACAGGGGACTACGAGCAGTACTTC
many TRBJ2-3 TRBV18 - CASSPLGEPTDTQYF TGTGCCAGCTCACCCCTGGGGGAACCCACAGATACGCAGTATTTT
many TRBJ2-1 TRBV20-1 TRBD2 CSARGWSGRAYEQFF TGCAGTGCTAGAGGCTGGAGCGGGAGAGCCTATGAGCAGTTCTTC
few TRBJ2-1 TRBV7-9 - CASSYWESSYNEQFF TGTGCCAGCAGTTACTGGGAGAGCTCCTACAATGAGCAGTTCTTC
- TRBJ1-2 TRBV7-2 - CASSLAGTARLYGYTF TGTGCCAGCAGCTTAGCCGGGACGGCTAGGCTTTATGGCTACACCTTC